The clone carrying this T cell receptor (beta chain) was observed a few times. Genomic DNA, the template, was used for profiling of the TCR beta VDJ and CDR3. TCRdb re-derived calls from the reads in MiXCR, one entry per CDR3 protein. This sample yields 150,000 to 200,000 distinct CDR3 sequences, of which 50% to 75% are seen a single time; roughly 44% belongs to the top ten. These data belong to a study of CD8+CD57+ T cells in acquired aplastic anemia. Sequenced sample: sorted CD4+, CD8+, or CD8+CD57+ T cells (not recorded which) from PBMCs. The clonotype originates from a human donor in good health.

The CDR3 DNA is TGTGCCAGCAGTCTGGACAGGGCGCCCCACGAGCAGTACTTC. It encodes CASSLDRAPHEQYF. The V and J genes are TRBV5-6 and TRBJ2-7, with 8 bases fitting TRBD1. Germline CDR1 is SGHDT and CDR2 is YYEEEE. V lost 5 bases to trimming and J lost 5 bases; unmatched junction nucleotides: 9. CDR3 length: 14 residues.